This record covers a single T cell receptor (beta chain). The antigen remains unidentified. Arm-PCR of CDR3 regions with iRepertoire HTBI primers generated TCR beta libraries. TCRdb passed the multiplex PCR reads through MiXCR, listing each CDR3 protein once. The repertoire holds about 460,000 distinct CDR3 sequences, with 20% to 25% as singletons. The sample's time point: persistent/refractory GD, antithyroid drugs over 5 years with positive TRAb. PBMC-extracted RNA yielded the TCR library. Patients hailed from an endocrinology department in Xi'an, China. The data were obtained in a study of regulatory T cells in long-lasting Graves disease. Whole-study context: More than 5 years of antithyroid drugs with positive TSH receptor antibodies defined persistent Graves' disease.

General study results and limits: Sample size, which was small, may have reduced accuracy.

CDR3 length: 15 residues. V lost 5 bases and J lost 4; bases outside the gene matches: 3. This chain joins TRBV12-3 or TRBV12-4 and TRBJ2-1; 12 bases align to TRBD2. Here the sequenced sample was peripheral blood mononuclear cells (PBMCs), taken when the disease was refractory, from a patient treated with antithyroid drugs. The source is a female donor with Graves disease. This CDR3 reads CASSPLAGGYNEQFF. The CDR3 DNA follows: TGTGCCAGCAGTCCACTAGCGGGGGGATACAATGAGCAGTTCTTC.